This T cell receptor (beta chain) was captured by sequencing in a study of shared clonotypes between healthy human individuals. Study background: Each donor had three CD4 naive, three CD4 memory, two CD8 naive and one CD8 memory plate. Regarding the study as a whole: Four donors shared about 4.5% of their naive CD4 clonotypes.

On this clone itself: Its antigen is not identified.

With 1 base removed from V and 2 bases from J, the gap between germline ends came to 3 bases. The CDR3 runs 13 residues. CDR1 and CDR2 from the germline V gene are SGHTA and FQGNSA. Genomic DNA of each subset was evenly split across several immunoSEQ plates. The repertoire was sequenced with immunoSEQ multiplex PCR; TCRdb's copy has only in-frame clones and lacks some. The data show a few hundred thousand clones, over 60% seen once. The chain carries TRBV7-2 and TRBJ2-1; no clear D. The source of this sequence is a man aged 30 to 39 in good health. Sequencing was done on a sample of memory CD4+ T cells sorted from blood. As to subset: CD45RA-negative fraction. The CDR3 DNA follows: TGTGCCAGCAGCTTAGACACCTACAATGAGCAGTTCTTC. It yields the protein CASSLDTYNEQFF.